The entry below gives a single T cell receptor (beta chain) sequence along with its context. This specimen belongs to a study of blood T cell repertoires in COVID-19. Study-level background: Acute and convalescent COVID-19 samples came from the United States, Italy and Spain.

Per the germline V gene, CDR1 is SEHNR and CDR2 is FQNEAQ (reference sequence). This CDR3 is 15 amino acids long. V gave up 1 base and J gave up 1 base, with 11 bases separating them. Original methodology: Reference gene primers were amplified, and this amplification served to estimate nucleated cell counts. Profiled with immunoSEQ multiplex PCR; TCRdb holds only in-frame clones, not every one. V and J calls and clone size come straight from that table; D and trimming were deduced from the DNA. The repertoire consists of approximately 150,000 clones, with about 86% occurring once and the leading ten covering about 8%.

This TCR came from a woman aged 60-70 years with acute or convalescent COVID-19. The sequenced sample was peripheral blood. J is TRBJ2-7 and V is TRBV7-9; tentatively, D is TRBD1 (5 bases). Written as DNA, the CDR3 is TGTGCCAGCAGCTTAGAAGTGCAGGGATCCTACGAGCAGTACTTC. This gives the protein CASSLEVQGSYEQYF. The full variable domain, in which reference TRBV7-9 and TRBJ2-7 provide the parts outside the CDR3, is DTGVSQNPRHKITKRGQNVTFRCDPISEHNRLYWYRQTLGQGPEFLTYFQNEAQLEKSRLLSDRFSAERPKGSFSTLEIQRTEQGDSAMYLCASSLEVQGSYEQYFGPGTRLTVT.